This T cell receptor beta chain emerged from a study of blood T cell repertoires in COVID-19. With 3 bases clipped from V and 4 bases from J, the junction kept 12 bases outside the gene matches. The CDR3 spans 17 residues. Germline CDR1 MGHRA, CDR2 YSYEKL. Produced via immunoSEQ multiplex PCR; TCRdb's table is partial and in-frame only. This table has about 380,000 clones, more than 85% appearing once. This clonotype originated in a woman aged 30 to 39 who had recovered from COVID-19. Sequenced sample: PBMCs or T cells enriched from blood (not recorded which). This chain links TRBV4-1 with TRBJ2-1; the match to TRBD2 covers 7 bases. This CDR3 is CASSQPLLAAQYNEQFF. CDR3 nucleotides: TGCGCCAGCAGCCAGCCACTTCTAGCGGCCCAATACAATGAGCAGTTCTTC.